Listed below are T cell receptor beta chains from one sample, sequenced in a study of T cells in Graves' hyperthyroidism and ophthalmopathy. TCRdb re-analysed the multiplex PCR reads in MiXCR, keeping a single row per CDR3 protein. The table has 350,000 to 450,000 distinct CDR3 sequences, about a sixth seen once. Material: blood. These receptors were taken from a woman in her thirties with Graves' hyperthyroidism that later progressed to Graves' ophthalmopathy. Each CDR3 is given with its conserved first and last residue. The order of the fields is clone size, D gene, J gene, V gene, CDR3 protein, CDR3 DNA. A D gene is named only where the DNA matches it firmly. The size of a clone is reported for some rows only, either as once, few or many, or as a class for expanded clones.

size: .
D: .
J: TRBJ1-2
V: TRBV7-9
CDR3: CASSLFTAARRGGYTF
DNA: TGTGCCAGCAGCTTATTTACCGCCGCACGGAGGGGGGGCTACACCTTC

size: .
D: TRBD2
J: TRBJ2-2
V: TRBV7-9
CDR3: CASSLSPLTSGWNTGELSF
DNA: TGTGCCAGCAGCTTATCTCCATTGACTAGCGGGTGGAACACCGGGGAGCTGTCTTTT

size: many
D: .
J: TRBJ2-4
V: TRBV18
CDR3: CASSPPGASKNIQYF
DNA: TGTGCCAGCTCACCACCCGGTGCGTCCAAAAACATTCAGTACTTC

size: .
D: .
J: TRBJ2-5
V: TRBV19
CDR3: CASSIRSTPNAQETQYF
DNA: TGTGCCAGTAGTATTCGGTCTACTCCAAACGCCCAAGAGACCCAGTACTTC

size: .
D: .
J: TRBJ2-3
V: TRBV12-3/TRBV12-4
CDR3: CASIWGNTDTQYF
DNA: TGTGCCAGCATTTGGGGCAACACAGATACGCAGTATTTT

size: .
D: TRBD2
J: TRBJ2-2
V: TRBV5-8
CDR3: CASSIGLVNTGELFF
DNA: TGTGCCAGCAGCATCGGACTAGTGAACACCGGGGAGCTGTTTTTT

size: many
D: .
J: TRBJ1-2
V: TRBV10-3
CDR3: CAISADRPYGYTF
DNA: TGTGCCATCAGTGCGGACAGACCGTATGGCTACACCTTC

size: many
D: TRBD1
J: TRBJ2-5
V: TRBV19
CDR3: CASSRTGRGEETQYF
DNA: TGTGCCAGTAGCCGGACAGGGAGAGGGGAAGAGACCCAGTACTTC

size: .
D: .
J: TRBJ2-5
V: TRBV28
CDR3: CASRPGHREETQYF
DNA: TGTGCCAGCAGACCGGGACACCGAGAGGAGACCCAGTACTTC

size: .
D: .
J: TRBJ1-5
V: TRBV7-9
CDR3: CASSLGTGTGRPQHF
DNA: TGTGCCAGCAGCTTGGGAACAGGGACCGGTCGACCCCAGCATTTT

size: few
D: .
J: TRBJ1-2
V: TRBV6-1
CDR3: CASSGTEKLYGYTF
DNA: TGTGCCAGCAGTGGGACCGAGAAACTCTATGGCTACACCTTC

size: .
D: TRBD1
J: TRBJ2-7
V: TRBV4-1
CDR3: CASSQFTDRAYEQYF
DNA: TGCGCCAGCAGCCAATTTACGGACAGGGCCTACGAGCAGTACTTC

size: many
D: .
J: TRBJ2-1
V: TRBV7-2
CDR3: CASSLTAQLHNEQFF
DNA: TGTGCCAGCAGCTTAACCGCTCAACTACACAATGAGCAGTTCTTC

size: many
D: .
J: TRBJ2-7
V: TRBV28
CDR3: CASSLWATLGEQYF
DNA: TGTGCCAGCAGTTTATGGGCAACCTTGGGGGAGCAGTACTTC

size: few
D: .
J: TRBJ2-3
V: TRBV6-1
CDR3: CASSPGGAFSTDTQYF
DNA: TGTGCCAGCAGTCCAGGGGGGGCTTTTAGCACAGATACGCAGTATTTT

size: many
D: TRBD1
J: TRBJ1-4
V: TRBV5-1
CDR3: CASSHGGTAPNEKLFF
DNA: TGCGCCAGCAGCCACGGGGGGACAGCCCCTAATGAAAAACTGTTTTTT

size: many
D: .
J: TRBJ1-1
V: TRBV7-9
CDR3: CASSFGTARGDTEAFF
DNA: TGTGCCAGCAGCTTTGGAACAGCCCGGGGGGACACTGAAGCTTTCTTT

size: .
D: TRBD1
J: TRBJ2-1
V: TRBV4-1
CDR3: CASSQGPGQGNNEQFF
DNA: TGCGCCAGCAGCCAAGGGCCGGGACAGGGGAACAATGAGCAGTTCTTC

size: many
D: .
J: TRBJ1-1
V: TRBV5-6
CDR3: CASSYRDVGEAFF
DNA: TGTGCCAGCAGCTACAGAGACGTAGGAGAGGCTTTCTTT

size: few
D: TRBD1
J: TRBJ2-2
V: TRBV20-1
CDR3: CSARDPLNGQGNTGELFF
DNA: TGCAGTGCTAGAGACCCCTTAAATGGACAGGGGAACACCGGGGAGCTGTTTTTT

size: many
D: TRBD1
J: TRBJ2-3
V: TRBV28
CDR3: CASRPGTGDFTDTQYF
DNA: TGTGCCAGCAGGCCTGGGACAGGAGACTTCACAGATACGCAGTATTTT

size: many
D: TRBD2
J: TRBJ2-5
V: TRBV12-3/TRBV12-4
CDR3: CASRGLAGEGTQYF
DNA: TGTGCCAGCAGGGGACTAGCGGGAGAGGGGACCCAGTACTTC

size: many
D: TRBD1
J: TRBJ2-2
V: TRBV12-3/TRBV12-4
CDR3: CASRQGSGTGELFF
DNA: TGTGCCAGCCGACAGGGTTCGGGCACCGGGGAGCTGTTTTTT

size: .
D: .
J: TRBJ2-1
V: TRBV30
CDR3: CASDVTSYNEQFF
DNA: TGTGCATCCGACGTCACCTCCTACAATGAGCAGTTCTTC

size: many
D: TRBD1
J: TRBJ2-1
V: TRBV27
CDR3: CASSQDRGPYNEQFF
DNA: TGTGCCAGCAGCCAGGACAGGGGGCCGTACAATGAGCAGTTCTTC

size: .
D: .
J: TRBJ1-4
V: TRBV6-1
CDR3: CASSEAGPGEIGEKLFF
DNA: TGTGCCAGCAGTGAAGCCGGACCAGGGGAAATTGGCGAAAAACTGTTTTTT

size: many
D: .
J: TRBJ2-1
V: TRBV5-1
CDR3: CASSLGADTWGNEQFF
DNA: TGCGCCAGCAGCTTGGGAGCGGACACCTGGGGCAATGAGCAGTTCTTC

size: .
D: .
J: TRBJ2-1
V: TRBV27
CDR3: CASSDSHNEQFF
DNA: TGTGCCAGTTCGGACTCTCACAATGAGCAGTTCTTC

size: many
D: .
J: TRBJ2-7
V: TRBV27
CDR3: CASSFVRGNSYEQYF
DNA: TGTGCCAGCAGTTTTGTCAGGGGAAACTCCTACGAGCAGTACTTC

size: many
D: .
J: TRBJ2-5
V: TRBV20-1
CDR3: CSARDPETQYF
DNA: TGCAGTGCTAGAGATCCCGAGACCCAGTACTTC

size: few
D: .
J: TRBJ2-7
V: TRBV19
CDR3: CASSIATSPSNEQYF
DNA: TGTGCCAGTAGTATAGCGACTAGTCCCTCCAACGAGCAGTACTTC

size: many
D: .
J: TRBJ1-1
V: TRBV29-1
CDR3: CSVDPGYGQAFF
DNA: TGCAGCGTTGACCCAGGGTACGGTCAAGCTTTCTTT

size: many
D: TRBD2
J: TRBJ2-3
V: TRBV12-3/TRBV12-4
CDR3: CASSLNPETSGGAPSTDTQYF
DNA: TGTGCCAGCAGTTTAAACCCCGAGACTAGCGGGGGGGCACCGAGCACAGATACGCAGTATTTT

size: .
D: .
J: TRBJ1-5
V: TRBV18
CDR3: CASSLRRDQPQHF
DNA: TGTGCCAGCTCCCTTCGACGGGATCAGCCCCAGCATTTT

size: few
D: .
J: TRBJ2-5
V: TRBV27
CDR3: CASSLWGASRETQYF
DNA: TGTGCCAGCAGTTTATGGGGAGCATCGAGAGAGACCCAGTACTTC

size: many
D: .
J: TRBJ2-3
V: TRBV10-3
CDR3: CAIRSNRGSSTDTQYF
DNA: TGTGCCATCAGATCCAACAGAGGATCTAGCACAGATACGCAGTATTTT

size: many
D: TRBD2
J: TRBJ2-4
V: TRBV2
CDR3: CASKLGLAGGRNIQYF
DNA: TGTGCCAGCAAGCTGGGACTAGCGGGAGGGCGGAACATTCAGTACTTC

size: many
D: .
J: TRBJ2-7
V: TRBV29-1
CDR3: CSVANLAGYEQYF
DNA: TGCAGCGTCGCGAATCTAGCAGGGTACGAGCAGTACTTC

size: .
D: .
J: TRBJ2-1
V: TRBV3-1
CDR3: CASSPEDGRASYNEQFF
DNA: TGTGCCAGCAGCCCGGAAGACGGGCGGGCAAGCTACAATGAGCAGTTCTTC

size: many
D: .
J: TRBJ2-1
V: TRBV2
CDR3: CASSESGLRRSYNEQFF
DNA: TGTGCCAGCAGTGAAAGTGGGCTGCGGCGGTCCTACAATGAGCAGTTCTTC

size: .
D: .
J: TRBJ1-2
V: TRBV6-5
CDR3: CASSYGRVEYGYTF
DNA: TGTGCCAGCAGTTACGGCAGGGTCGAATATGGCTACACCTTC

size: many
D: TRBD2
J: TRBJ2-7
V: TRBV18
CDR3: CASSRAAGGNYYEQYF
DNA: TGTGCCAGCTCCCGAGCCGCGGGGGGAAACTACTACGAGCAGTACTTC

size: few
D: .
J: TRBJ2-7
V: TRBV5-6
CDR3: CASSPGFSEQYF
DNA: TGTGCCAGCAGCCCCGGATTTTCCGAGCAGTACTTC

size: .
D: TRBD1
J: TRBJ1-4
V: TRBV5-1
CDR3: CASSGQVNEKLFF
DNA: TGCGCCAGCAGCGGACAGGTTAATGAAAAACTGTTTTTT

size: many
D: .
J: TRBJ2-4
V: TRBV2
CDR3: CASSGGDSTLQYF
DNA: TGTGCCAGCAGTGGGGGGGACAGTACCCTTCAGTACTTC

size: .
D: .
J: TRBJ2-1
V: TRBV24-1
CDR3: CATSDWLEQFF
DNA: TGTGCCACCAGTGATTGGTTAGAGCAGTTCTTC

size: .
D: .
J: TRBJ2-3
V: TRBV10-3
CDR3: CAIREPGQIFTDTQYF
DNA: TGTGCCATCAGAGAACCGGGACAAATATTCACAGATACGCAGTATTTT

size: once
D: TRBD1
J: TRBJ2-4
V: TRBV7-9
CDR3: CASSSPQGAVLAKNIQYF
DNA: TGTGCCAGCAGCTCCCCGCAGGGGGCCGTTCTAGCCAAAAACATTCAGTACTTC

size: .
D: .
J: TRBJ2-4
V: TRBV13
CDR3: CASSNGGHKNIQYF
DNA: TGTGCCAGCAGCAACGGGGGTCACAAAAACATTCAGTACTTC

size: few
D: .
J: TRBJ2-2
V: TRBV5-4
CDR3: CASSFGQTNTGELFF
DNA: TGTGCCAGCAGCTTCGGACAGACGAACACCGGGGAGCTGTTTTTT

size: many
D: .
J: TRBJ1-1
V: TRBV6-1
CDR3: CASSEGGTEAFF
DNA: TGCGCCAGCAGCGAGGGGGGAACTGAAGCTTTCTTT

size: many
D: TRBD2
J: TRBJ2-1
V: TRBV3-1
CDR3: CASSQPGLAYNEQFF
DNA: TGTGCCAGCAGCCAGCCGGGACTAGCATACAATGAGCAGTTCTTC

size: many
D: .
J: TRBJ2-7
V: TRBV5-1
CDR3: CASSPAGNPNEQYF
DNA: TGCGCCAGCAGCCCGGCAGGTAATCCGAACGAGCAGTACTTC